This T cell receptor (beta chain) stems from a study of OX40 agonist ivuxolimab in advanced cancers. Regarding this clone: Its specificity is not known.

Using immunoSEQ multiplex PCR, the repertoire was profiled, and TCRdb retains in-frame clones only, with some absent. Of under 20,000 clones in the sample, 70% to 90% were seen once. The CDR3 runs 12 residues. Germline values: CDR1 PRHDT, CDR2 FYEKMQ (reference sequence). V was clipped by 4 bases and J by 8 bases, with 9 bases between them. Broader study findings: Antigen specificity remained undetermined for the expanded peripheral T cells.

The TCR sequence derives from an adult with an advanced solid tumor such as melanoma, head and neck, liver or kidney cancer. The gene calls are TRBV13 and TRBJ2-1; D is perhaps TRBD1 (5 bases). The source material was CD4+ or CD8+ T cells sorted from blood, sampled in a trial of the OX40 agonist ivuxolimab. This CDR3 is CASSYIGDEQFF. In DNA form, the CDR3 reads TGTGCCAGCAGCTATATAGGGGATGAGCAGTTCTTC.